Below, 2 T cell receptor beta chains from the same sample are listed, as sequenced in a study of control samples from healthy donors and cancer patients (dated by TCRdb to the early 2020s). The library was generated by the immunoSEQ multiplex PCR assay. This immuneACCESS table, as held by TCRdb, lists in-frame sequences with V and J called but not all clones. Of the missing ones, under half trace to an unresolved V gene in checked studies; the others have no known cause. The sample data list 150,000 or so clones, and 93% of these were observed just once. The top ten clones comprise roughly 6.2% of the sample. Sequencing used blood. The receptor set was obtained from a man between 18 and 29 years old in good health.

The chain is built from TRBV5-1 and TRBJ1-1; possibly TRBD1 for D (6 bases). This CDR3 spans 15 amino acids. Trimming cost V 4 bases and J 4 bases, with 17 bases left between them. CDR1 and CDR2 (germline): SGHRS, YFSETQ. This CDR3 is CASSPVQPDSTEAFF. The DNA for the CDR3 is TGCGCCAGCAGCCCGGTACAACCGGACAGCACTGAAGCTTTCTTT.

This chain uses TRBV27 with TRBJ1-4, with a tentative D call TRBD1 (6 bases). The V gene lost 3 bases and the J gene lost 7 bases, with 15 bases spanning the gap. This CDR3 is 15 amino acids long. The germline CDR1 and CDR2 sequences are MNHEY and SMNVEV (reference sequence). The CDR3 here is CASSFRGVVGEKLFF. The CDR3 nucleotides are TGTGCCAGCAGTTTTAGGGGGGTTGTCGGTGAAAAACTGTTTTTT.